These 10 T cell receptor beta chains originate from one sample sequenced in a study of shared clonotypes between healthy human individuals. Produced via immunoSEQ multiplex PCR; TCRdb's table is partial and in-frame only. The sample gives under 650,000 clones, about 96% of which show up once; less than 0.06% is in the top ten. Source material: naive CD4+ T cells sorted from blood. Subset here: CD45RA+ positively selected. The receptor set was obtained from a woman younger than 45 in good health.

The chain uses TRBV28 and TRBJ2-7, with TRBD2 matching over 10 bases. CDR3 length: 14 amino acids. With V trimmed by 7 bases and J by 2 bases, 5 bases remained unmatched. Germline assignment: CDR1 MDHEN and CDR2 SYDVKM. CDR3 nucleotide sequence: TGTGCCAGCATCACAACTAGCGGGGCCTACGAGCAGTACTTC. As protein: CASITTSGAYEQYF.

The V call is TRBV5-4, the J call TRBJ2-2; D gene uncertain. In germline, CDR1 is SGHNT, CDR2 YYREEE (reference sequence). V dropped 4 bases and J dropped 6 bases, with 10 bases sitting between them. The CDR3 has 13 residues. The CDR3 DNA is TGTGCCAGCAGCCCAAGCGTAGCCGGGGAGCTGTTTTTT. Its protein is CASSPSVAGELFF.

J is TRBJ2-7 and V is TRBV5-1; D uncertain. Trimming pared 0 bases from V and 4 bases from J, leaving 14 bases between. The germline CDR1 and CDR2 sequences are SGHRS and YFSETQ. The length of the CDR3 is 15 residues. The CDR3 DNA reads TGCGCCAGCAGCTTGGCCGTAGACACCTCGTACGAGCAGTACTTC. Translating gives CASSLAVDTSYEQYF.

This sequence joins TRBV18 and TRBJ1-2, with D unresolved. Trimming left V 2 bases short and J 4 bases short, with 8 bases between. CDR3 length: 13 amino acids. From germline, CDR1 is KGHSH and CDR2 LQKENI. The CDR3 loop is CASSPNDLYGYTF. Here the CDR3 DNA reads TGTGCCAGCTCACCAAACGATCTCTATGGCTACACCTTC.

The chain uses TRBV14 and TRBJ1-5, with D tentatively TRBD1 (5 bases). Germline V gene sequence: CDR1 SGHDN, CDR2 FVKESK. V was clipped by 1 base and J by 9 bases, with 10 bases between them. The CDR3 runs to 13 residues. In DNA form, the CDR3 reads TGTGCCAGCAGCCAAGTCGCCGGGGGGCCCCAGCATTTT. It specifies CASSQVAGGPQHF.

The chain carries TRBV7-2 and TRBJ2-7; D is undetermined. The CDR3 runs 14 residues. From germline, CDR1 is SGHTA and CDR2 FQGNSA. Deletions cut 4 bases from V and 4 bases from J, with 14 bases between. The CDR3 is CASSSAATKYEQYF. For the CDR3, the DNA is TGTGCCAGCAGCTCCGCGGCTACTAAATACGAGCAGTACTTC.

The chain uses TRBV18 and TRBJ1-2, with D possibly TRBD1 on 6 matching bases. Looked up from germline, CDR1 is KGHSH and CDR2 is LQKENI. This CDR3 is 13 amino acids long. Trimming took off 3 bases at V and 2 bases at J, with 7 bases between the two ends. This chain's CDR3 is CASSPGTNYGYTF. The DNA of the CDR3 is TGTGCCAGCTCACCCGGGACAAACTATGGCTACACCTTC.

The genes are TRBV5-1 and TRBJ2-1; D is perhaps TRBD2 (6 bases). V gave up 0 bases and J gave up 4 bases, with 11 bases separating them. Germline V gives CDR1 SGHRS, CDR2 YFSETQ. The CDR3 runs to 15 residues. This CDR3 reads CASSLDSGAYNEQFF. In DNA form, the CDR3 reads TGCGCCAGCAGCTTGGATAGCGGAGCATACAATGAGCAGTTCTTC.

V gene TRBV6-6 combines with J gene TRBJ2-4; D may match TRBD1 or TRBD2 (5 bases each). CDR1 MNHNY and CDR2 SVGAGI come from the germline V gene (reference sequence). There are 15 residues in the CDR3. V gave up 7 bases and J gave up 7 bases, with 20 bases separating them. The CDR3 coding sequence is TGTGCCAGCAAGTTCGTCTCTGGGGGAACTAACATTCAGTACTTC. Encoded protein: CASKFVSGGTNIQYF.

DNA of the CDR3: TGTGCCAGCAGCTTGGCAACTGAAGCTTTCTTT. It yields the protein CASSLATEAFF. This chain joins TRBV5-5 and TRBJ1-1; D not resolved. The V end was cut by 0 bases, the J end by 5 bases, with 2 bases between. The CDR3 totals 11 residues. Germline V gene lookup returns CDR1 SGHKS and CDR2 YYEKEE (reference sequence).